The source of this T cell receptor beta chain is a study of CD8 T cells in ankylosing spondylitis. TCRdb passed the 5' RACE reads through MiXCR, listing each CDR3 protein once. The profile shows some 300,000 distinct CDR3 sequences, roughly 20% of them singletons. The CDR3 extends over 15 amino acids. Germline V gene lookup returns CDR1 SQVTM and CDR2 ANQGSEA. V lost 0 bases and J 3 bases, leaving 14 bases between the germline ends. The sequence was collected from a female donor with ankylosing spondylitis or in good health (not recorded which). This chain joins TRBV29-1 and TRBJ1-2, with D unclear. The sample comprised blood, either unsorted or a sorted T cell fraction (not recorded which). CDR3 nucleotides: TGCAGCGTTGAAGATCGGGGAGGACGGTACTATGGCTACACCTTC. This gives the protein CSVEDRGGRYYGYTF.